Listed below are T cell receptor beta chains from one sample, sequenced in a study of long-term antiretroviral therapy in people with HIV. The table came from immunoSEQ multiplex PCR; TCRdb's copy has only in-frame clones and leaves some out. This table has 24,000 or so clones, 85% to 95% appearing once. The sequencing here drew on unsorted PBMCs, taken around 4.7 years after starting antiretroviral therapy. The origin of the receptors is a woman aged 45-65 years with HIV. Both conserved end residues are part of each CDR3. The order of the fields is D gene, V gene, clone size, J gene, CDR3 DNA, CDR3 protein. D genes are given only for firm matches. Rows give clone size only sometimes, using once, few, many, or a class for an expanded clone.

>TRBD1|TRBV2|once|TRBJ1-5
TGTGCCAGCCGGGACAGGGGGTTGCAGCCCCAGCATTTT
CASRDRGLQPQHF
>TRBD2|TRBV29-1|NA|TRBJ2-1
TGCAGCGTTGTGGTAACCGGCGGGAGGAATGAGCAGTTCTTC
CSVVVTGGRNEQFF
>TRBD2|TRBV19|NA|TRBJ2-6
TGTGCCAGTAGTATCCGGCCGGGACTAGCGGGAGCAACGTACTCTGGGGCCAACGTCCTGACTTTC
CASSIRPGLAGATYSGANVLTF
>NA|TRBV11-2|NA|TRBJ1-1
TGTGCCAGCGGCACGGGGAGTACTGAAGCTTTCTTT
CASGTGSTEAFF
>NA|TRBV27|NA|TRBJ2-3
TGTGCCAGCAGCTTAGAGGGTTTGAGCACAGATACGCAGTATTTT
CASSLEGLSTDTQYF
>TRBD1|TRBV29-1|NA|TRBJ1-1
TGCAGCGCCCTGGGACAGATGAACACTGAAGCTTTCTTT
CSALGQMNTEAFF
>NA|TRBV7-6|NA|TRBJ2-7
TGTGCCAGCAGCTCCCTTAGCCTCCGGAGCTCCTACGAGCAGTACTTC
CASSSLSLRSSYEQYF
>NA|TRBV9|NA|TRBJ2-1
TGTGCCAGCAGCGTAGCTTCGTCAGAATTTTCCAGCTCCTACAATGAGCAGTTCTTC
CASSVASSEFSSSYNEQFF
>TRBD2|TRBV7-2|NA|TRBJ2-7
TGTGCCAGCAGCCCCCCCGCGGGAGGTAGGGAGCAGTACTTC
CASSPPAGGREQYF
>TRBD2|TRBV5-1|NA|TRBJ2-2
TGCGCCAGCAGTTATAGCGGGAGTGAGGTCGGGGAGCTGTTTTTT
CASSYSGSEVGELFF
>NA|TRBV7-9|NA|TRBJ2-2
TGTGCCAGCAGCTTAGTTGCCAGGGGAACCGGGGAGCTGTTTTTT
CASSLVARGTGELFF
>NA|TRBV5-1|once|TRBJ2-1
TGCGCCAGCAGAGGGAGGGGGGATGATGAGCAGTTCTTC
CASRGRGDDEQFF
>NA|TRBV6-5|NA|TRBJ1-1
TGTGCCAGCAGTAATCAGGGCAGGGGTTCTGAAGCTTTCTTT
CASSNQGRGSEAFF
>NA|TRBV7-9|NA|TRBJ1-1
TGTGCCAGCACGACCCTTGGTGGGTTCGGTGAAGCTTTCTTT
CASTTLGGFGEAFF
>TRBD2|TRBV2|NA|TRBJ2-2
TGTGCCAGCAGACTAGCGGGAAATACCGGGGAGCTGTTTTTT
CASRLAGNTGELFF
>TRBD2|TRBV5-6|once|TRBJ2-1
TGTGCCAGCAGCTTCGGGGCGGGAGGTGGTGAGCAGTTCTTC
CASSFGAGGGEQFF
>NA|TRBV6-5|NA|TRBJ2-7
TGTGCCAGCAGTTACTCCGCGAGGGACTACGAGCAGTACTTC
CASSYSARDYEQYF